This T cell receptor beta chain is drawn from a study of identical twins. This clonotype was seen at least ten times. This CDR3 comprises 12 residues. The germline V and J ends were trimmed by 7 bases and 5 bases, with 9 bases remaining between them. Unique molecular identifiers were present on cDNA, and template switching added a universal primer site. TCRdb re-called the 5' RACE reads with MiXCR, one entry per CDR3 protein. Among roughly 540,000 distinct CDR3 sequences, approximately 22% were seen once, and the ten largest hold around 0.9%. The sample also formed part of further work on T cells expressing NK-cell markers. From that paper: Sequenced donors, eight in total, included seven who were HCMV-seropositive and one who was seronegative.

The rearrangement links TRBV12-3 or TRBV12-4 to TRBJ1-5; D is undetermined. Sample: CD4+ T cells sorted from blood. The TCR was taken from a woman between 18 and 30 years old in good health. This CDR3 is CASTTGYQPQHF. The CDR3 DNA reads as TGTGCCAGCACCACCGGGTATCAGCCCCAGCATTTT.